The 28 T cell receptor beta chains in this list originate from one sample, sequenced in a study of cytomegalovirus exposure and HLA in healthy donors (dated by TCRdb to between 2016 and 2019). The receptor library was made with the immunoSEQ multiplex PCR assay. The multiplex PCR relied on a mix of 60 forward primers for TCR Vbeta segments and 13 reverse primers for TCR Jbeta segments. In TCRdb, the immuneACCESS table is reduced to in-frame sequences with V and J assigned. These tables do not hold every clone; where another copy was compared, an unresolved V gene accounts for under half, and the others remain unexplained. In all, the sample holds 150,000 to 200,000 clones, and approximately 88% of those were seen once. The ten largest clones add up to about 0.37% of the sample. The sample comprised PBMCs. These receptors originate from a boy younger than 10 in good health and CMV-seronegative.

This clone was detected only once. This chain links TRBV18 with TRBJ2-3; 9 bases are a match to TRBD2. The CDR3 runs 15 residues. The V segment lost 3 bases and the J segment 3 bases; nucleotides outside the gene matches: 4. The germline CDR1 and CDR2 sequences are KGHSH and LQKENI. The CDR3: CASSPLAGRTDTQYF. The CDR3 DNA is TGTGCCAGCTCACCCCTAGCGGGACGAACAGATACGCAGTATTTT.

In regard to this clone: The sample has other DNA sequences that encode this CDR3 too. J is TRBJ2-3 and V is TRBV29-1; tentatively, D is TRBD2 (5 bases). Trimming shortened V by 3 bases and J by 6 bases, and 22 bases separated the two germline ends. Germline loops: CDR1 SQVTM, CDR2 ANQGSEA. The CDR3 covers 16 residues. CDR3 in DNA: TGCAGCGTTGAGGGAGCCCGGGCACCGATGGGGGATACGCAGTATTTT. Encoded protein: CSVEGARAPMGDTQYF.

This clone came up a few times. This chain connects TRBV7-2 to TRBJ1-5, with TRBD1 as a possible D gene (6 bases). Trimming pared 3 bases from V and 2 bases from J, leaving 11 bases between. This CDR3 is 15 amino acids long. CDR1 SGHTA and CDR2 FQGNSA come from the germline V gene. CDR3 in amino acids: CASSFIRGRNQPQHF. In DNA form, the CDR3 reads TGTGCCAGCAGCTTTATCAGGGGCCGCAATCAGCCCCAGCATTTT.

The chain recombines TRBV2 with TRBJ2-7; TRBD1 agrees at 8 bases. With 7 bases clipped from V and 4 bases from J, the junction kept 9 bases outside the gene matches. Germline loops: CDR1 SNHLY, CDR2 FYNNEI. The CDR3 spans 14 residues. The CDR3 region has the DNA TGTGCCAGCACCATAGGACAGGGCCGGTACGAGCAGTACTTC. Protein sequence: CASTIGQGRYEQYF.

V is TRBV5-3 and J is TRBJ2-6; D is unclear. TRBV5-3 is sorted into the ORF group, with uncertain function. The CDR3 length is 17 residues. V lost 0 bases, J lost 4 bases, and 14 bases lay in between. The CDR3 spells CARSLEHFLLGANVLTF. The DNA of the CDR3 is TGTGCCAGAAGCTTGGAACATTTCCTTCTGGGGGCCAACGTCCTGACTTTC.

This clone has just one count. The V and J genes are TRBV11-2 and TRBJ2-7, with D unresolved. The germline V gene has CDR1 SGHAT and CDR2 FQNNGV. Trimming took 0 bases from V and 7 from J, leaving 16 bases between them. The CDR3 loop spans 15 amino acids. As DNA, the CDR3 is TGTGCCAGCAGCTTAGATCCTCTTACAGTTCGAGAGCAGTACTTC. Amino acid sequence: CASSLDPLTVREQYF.

Here the CDR3 reads CASSSAPEGAYEQYF. The CDR3 DNA reads as TGTGCCAGCAGCTCGGCCCCGGAAGGAGCATACGAGCAGTACTTC. The genes are TRBV6-5 and TRBJ2-7, with D unclear. Trimming took off 6 bases at V and 4 bases at J, with 19 bases between the two ends. The CDR3 spans 15 residues. From germline, CDR1 is MNHEY and CDR2 SVGAGI.

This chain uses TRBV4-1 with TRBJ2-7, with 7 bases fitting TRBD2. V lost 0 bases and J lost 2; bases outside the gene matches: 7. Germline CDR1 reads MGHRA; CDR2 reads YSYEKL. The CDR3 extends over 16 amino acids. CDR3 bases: TGCGCCAGCAGCCAAGAGACTAGCCGCTTTACCTACGAGCAGTACTTC. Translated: CASSQETSRFTYEQYF.

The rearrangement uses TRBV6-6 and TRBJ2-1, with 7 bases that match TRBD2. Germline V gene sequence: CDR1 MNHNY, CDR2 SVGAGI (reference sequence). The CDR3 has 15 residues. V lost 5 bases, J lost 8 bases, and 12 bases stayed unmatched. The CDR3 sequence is CASSPRAGVGDEQFF. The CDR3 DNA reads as TGTGCCAGCAGTCCAAGGGCGGGGGTCGGGGATGAGCAGTTCTTC.

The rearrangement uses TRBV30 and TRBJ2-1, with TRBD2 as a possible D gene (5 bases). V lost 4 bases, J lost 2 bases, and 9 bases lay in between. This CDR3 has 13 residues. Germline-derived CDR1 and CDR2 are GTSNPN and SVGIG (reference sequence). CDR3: CAWKAETYNEQFF. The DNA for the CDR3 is TGTGCCTGGAAAGCGGAGACCTACAATGAGCAGTTCTTC.

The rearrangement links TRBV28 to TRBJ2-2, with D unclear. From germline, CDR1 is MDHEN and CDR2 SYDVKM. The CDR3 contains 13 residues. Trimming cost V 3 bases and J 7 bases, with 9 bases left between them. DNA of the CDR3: TGTGCCAGCAGTTTGCGGCCGGGCGGGGAGCTGTTTTTT. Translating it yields CASSLRPGGELFF.

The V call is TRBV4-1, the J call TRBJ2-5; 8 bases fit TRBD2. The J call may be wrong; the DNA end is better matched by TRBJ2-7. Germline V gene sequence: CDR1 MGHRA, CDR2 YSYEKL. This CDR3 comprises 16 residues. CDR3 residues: CASSQDQKREKDEQYF. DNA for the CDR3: TGCGCCAGCAGCCAAGATCAGAAGCGGGAGAAGGACGAGCAGTACTTC.

The CDR3 region is CASSLEQGYNEQFF. The CDR3 nucleotides read TGTGCCAGCAGCTTGGAACAGGGATACAATGAGCAGTTCTTC. The chain couples TRBV5-5 to TRBJ2-1, with a tentative D call TRBD1 (6 bases). Trimming pared 0 bases from V and 4 bases from J, leaving 8 bases between. The CDR3 length is 14 residues. In germline, CDR1 is SGHKS, CDR2 YYEKEE (reference sequence).

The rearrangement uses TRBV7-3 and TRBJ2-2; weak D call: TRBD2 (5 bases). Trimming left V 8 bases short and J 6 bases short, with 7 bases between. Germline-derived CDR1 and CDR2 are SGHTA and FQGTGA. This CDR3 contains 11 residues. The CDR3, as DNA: TGTGCCAGCTCGGAGGCCGGGGAGCTGTTTTTT. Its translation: CASSEAGELFF.

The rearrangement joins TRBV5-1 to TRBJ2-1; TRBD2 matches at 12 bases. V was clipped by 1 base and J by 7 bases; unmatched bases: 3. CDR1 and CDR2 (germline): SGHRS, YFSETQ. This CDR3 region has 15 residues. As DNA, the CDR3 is TGCGCCAGCAGCTTGTCTCTAGCGGGAGGGAATGAGCAGTTCTTC. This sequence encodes CASSLSLAGGNEQFF.

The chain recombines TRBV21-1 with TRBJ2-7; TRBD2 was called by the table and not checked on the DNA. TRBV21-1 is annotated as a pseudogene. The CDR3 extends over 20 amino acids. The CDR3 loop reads CASSRRMDRSGTRPFYEQYF. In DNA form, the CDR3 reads TGTGCCAGCAGCCGCCGCATGGACAGGTCCGGGACTAGACCTTTCTACGAGCAGTACTTC.

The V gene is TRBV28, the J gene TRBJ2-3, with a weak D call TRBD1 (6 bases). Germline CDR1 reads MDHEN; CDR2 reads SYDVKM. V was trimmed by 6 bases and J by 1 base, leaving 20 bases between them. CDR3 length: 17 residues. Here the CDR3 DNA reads TGTGCCAGCAGCATGATGGCAACAGGGATCCGCACAGATACGCAGTATTTT. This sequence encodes CASSMMATGIRTDTQYF.

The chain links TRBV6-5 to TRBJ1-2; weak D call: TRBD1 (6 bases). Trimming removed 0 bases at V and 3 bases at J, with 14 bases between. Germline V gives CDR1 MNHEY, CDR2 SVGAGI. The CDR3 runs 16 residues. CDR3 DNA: TGTGCCAGCAGTTACTCGTCGGGGGGGGCCTACTATGGCTACACCTTC. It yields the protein CASSYSSGGAYYGYTF.

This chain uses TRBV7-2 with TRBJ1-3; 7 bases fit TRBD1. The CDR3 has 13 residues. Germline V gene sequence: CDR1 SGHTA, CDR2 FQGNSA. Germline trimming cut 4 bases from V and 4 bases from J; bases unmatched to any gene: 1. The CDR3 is CASSWTGGNTIYF. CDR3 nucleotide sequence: TGTGCCAGCAGCTGGACAGGAGGAAACACCATATATTTT.

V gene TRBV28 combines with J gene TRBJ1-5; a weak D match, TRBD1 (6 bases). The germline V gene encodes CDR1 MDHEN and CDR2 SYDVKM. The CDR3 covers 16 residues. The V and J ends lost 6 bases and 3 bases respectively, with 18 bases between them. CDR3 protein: CASRPRGQNNNQPQHF. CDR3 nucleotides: TGTGCCAGCAGGCCGCGGGGGCAGAATAACAATCAGCCCCAGCATTTT.

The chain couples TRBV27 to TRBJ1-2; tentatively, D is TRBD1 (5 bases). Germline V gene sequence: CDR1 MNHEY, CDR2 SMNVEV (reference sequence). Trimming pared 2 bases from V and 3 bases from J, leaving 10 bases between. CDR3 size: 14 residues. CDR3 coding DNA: TGTGCCAGCAGTTTACGGGGGTCGTACTATGGCTACACCTTC. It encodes CASSLRGSYYGYTF.

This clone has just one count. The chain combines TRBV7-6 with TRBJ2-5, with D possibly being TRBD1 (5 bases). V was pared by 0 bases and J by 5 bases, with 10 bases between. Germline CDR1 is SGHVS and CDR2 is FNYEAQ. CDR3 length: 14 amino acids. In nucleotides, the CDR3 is TGTGCCAGCAGCTTAGCCCCGACAGTGGAGACCCAGTACTTC. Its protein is CASSLAPTVETQYF.

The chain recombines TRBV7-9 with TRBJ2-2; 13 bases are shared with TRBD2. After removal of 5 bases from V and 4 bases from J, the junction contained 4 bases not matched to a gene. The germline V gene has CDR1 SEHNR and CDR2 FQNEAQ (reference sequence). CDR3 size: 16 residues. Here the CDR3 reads CASSPGLAGITGELFF. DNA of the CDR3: TGTGCCAGCAGCCCGGGACTAGCGGGAATCACCGGGGAGCTGTTTTTT.

For the CDR3, the DNA is TGCGCCAGCAGCCCTTCTAGCGGGAGGGTAAGAGAGACCCAGTACTTC. Its protein is CASSPSSGRVRETQYF. V is TRBV4-1 and J is TRBJ2-5, with TRBD2 identical over 12 bases. This CDR3 contains 16 residues. Germline V lookup: CDR1 MGHRA, CDR2 YSYEKL. V dropped 4 bases and J dropped 4; count of bases not matched to a gene: 7.

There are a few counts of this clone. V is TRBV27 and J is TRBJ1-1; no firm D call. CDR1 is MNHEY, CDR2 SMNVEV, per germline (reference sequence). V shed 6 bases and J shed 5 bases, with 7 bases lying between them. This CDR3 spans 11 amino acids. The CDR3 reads CASRGRTEAFF. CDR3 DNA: TGTGCCAGCAGGGGGAGGACTGAAGCTTTCTTT.

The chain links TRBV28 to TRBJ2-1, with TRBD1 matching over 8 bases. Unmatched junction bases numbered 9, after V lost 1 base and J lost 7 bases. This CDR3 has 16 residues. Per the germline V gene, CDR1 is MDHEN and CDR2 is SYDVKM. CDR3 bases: TGTGCCAGCAGTTTATCCCCCAGGGGGCGACTGAATGAGCAGTTCTTC. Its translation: CASSLSPRGRLNEQFF.

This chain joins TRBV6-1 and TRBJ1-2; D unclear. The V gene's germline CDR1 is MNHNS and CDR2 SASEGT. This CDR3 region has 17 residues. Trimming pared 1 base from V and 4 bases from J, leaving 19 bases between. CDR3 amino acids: CASSEEFYVMEFYGYTF. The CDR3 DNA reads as TGTGCCAGCAGTGAAGAATTTTATGTCATGGAGTTCTATGGCTACACCTTC.

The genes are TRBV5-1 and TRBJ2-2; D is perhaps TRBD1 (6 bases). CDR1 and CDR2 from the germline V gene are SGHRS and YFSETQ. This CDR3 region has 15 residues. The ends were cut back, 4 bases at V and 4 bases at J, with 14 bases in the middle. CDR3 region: CASSAQGTRTGELFF. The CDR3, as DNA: TGCGCCAGCAGCGCACAGGGAACACGCACCGGGGAGCTGTTTTTT.